These T cell receptor beta chains were read from a single sample in a study of post-analysis software for immune sequencing data. TCRdb used MiXCR to reprocess the PCR reads, holding one entry per CDR3 protein. The sample yields about 770,000 distinct CDR3 sequences, 46% seen once. The sequenced sample was blood. These TCRs come from a girl aged 10 to 17 with multiple sclerosis. The CDR3 runs from the conserved cysteine through the conserved F or W. The D gene is left open where the match is weak. The listing skips clone size in some rows; elsewhere it reads once, few, many or a size class.

j_gene,d_gene,abundance,v_gene,CDR3nt,CDR3aa
TRBJ2-2,TRBD1,few,TRBV6-6,TGTGCCACATTCCCCGGGACAGGGATCGGGGAGCTGTTTTTT,CATFPGTGIGELFF
TRBJ2-5,NA,NA,TRBV29-1,TGCAGCGTTGAAAAGGGGGGGGCAGGGGAGACCCAGTACTTC,CSVEKGGAGETQYF
TRBJ2-4,NA,few,TRBV7-9,TGTGCCAGCAGCTTGGGGTGGGACCACATCGGGGACAAAAACATTCAGTACTTC,CASSLGWDHIGDKNIQYF
TRBJ2-5,TRBD2,NA,TRBV29-1,TGCAGCGTCGCGGGACTAGAGGGGGAGTGGGCCCAGTACTTC,CSVAGLEGEWAQYF
TRBJ2-6,NA,few,TRBV12-3/TRBV12-4,TGTGCCAGCGGCGGAAGGGGTCCAGCCAACGTCCTGACTTTC,CASGGRGPANVLTF
TRBJ1-4,NA,NA,TRBV20-1,TGCAGTGCTAGAGACATAGCAACTAATGAAAAACTGTTTTTT,CSARDIATNEKLFF
TRBJ1-4,TRBD1,NA,TRBV12-3/TRBV12-4,TGTGCCAGCAGTTTTATTACCGAGCCTACAGGGGCGATTAATGAAAAACTGTTTTTT,CASSFITEPTGAINEKLFF
TRBJ1-2,TRBD1,NA,TRBV9,TGTACCAGCAGCGACAGGGCCTATGGCTACACCTTC,CTSSDRAYGYTF
TRBJ1-6,TRBD1,few,TRBV7-9,TGTGCCAGCAGCTACCCAGGGGGTAATTCACCCCTCCACTTT,CASSYPGGNSPLHF
TRBJ1-2,NA,NA,TRBV11-1,TGTGCCAGCAGCCCCGCGGGGGACTATGGCTACACCTTC,CASSPAGDYGYTF
TRBJ1-2,TRBD1,few,TRBV7-9,TGTGCCAGCAGCGCCGGACAGGCGGACTATGGCTACACCTTC,CASSAGQADYGYTF
TRBJ2-3,TRBD1,NA,TRBV7-9,TGTGCCGGCAGCTTAGGGACAGGGGGTCAAGATACGCAGTATTTT,CAGSLGTGGQDTQYF
TRBJ2-7,TRBD1,NA,TRBV6-6,TGTGCCAGCAGTTATCCTCCGGGACAGGGAGTGAACGAGCAGTACTTC,CASSYPPGQGVNEQYF
TRBJ2-1,NA,few,TRBV25-1,TGTGCCAGCAGTGAATTTATGAGGGATGAGCAGTTCTTC,CASSEFMRDEQFF
TRBJ2-3,NA,few,TRBV12-3/TRBV12-4,TGTGCCAGCAGTTTACGACCGGGTTCAGATACGCAGTATTTT,CASSLRPGSDTQYF
TRBJ2-1,NA,NA,TRBV9,TGTGCCAGCAGCGTAGCGGGCAGGGTAAATGAGCAGTTCTTC,CASSVAGRVNEQFF
TRBJ2-5,NA,NA,TRBV29-1,TGCAGCGTTGATCCGATCGGGATTGGGCAAGAGACCCAGTACTTC,CSVDPIGIGQETQYF
TRBJ1-2,NA,NA,TRBV7-2,TGTGCCAGCAGCCCCCATTCTGACTACCCCTATGGCTACACCTTC,CASSPHSDYPYGYTF
TRBJ2-1,TRBD2,few,TRBV4-2,TGTGCCAGCAGCCAAGAAGCGGGAGGATATTACAATGAGCAGTTCTTC,CASSQEAGGYYNEQFF
TRBJ2-6,TRBD2,NA,TRBV7-9,TGTGCCAGCAGCTTAGCGAGGACTAGCGGGGGACTCTCTGGGGCCAACGTCCTGACTTTC,CASSLARTSGGLSGANVLTF
TRBJ2-3,TRBD1,NA,TRBV25-1,TGTGCCAGCAGTGAATATCGACAGGGGAGGACAGATACGCAGTATTTT,CASSEYRQGRTDTQYF
TRBJ1-2,NA,NA,TRBV5-6,TGTGCCAGCAGCCGTAGTAACGCTAACTATGGCTACACCTTC,CASSRSNANYGYTF
TRBJ1-1,NA,NA,TRBV7-8,TGTGCCAGCAGTTCGCCTTCGGGAAACACTGAAGCTTTCTTT,CASSSPSGNTEAFF
TRBJ2-1,TRBD2,few,TRBV7-2,TGTGCCGGCAGGACTAGCGGGAGCTTTAATGAGCAGTTCTTC,CAGRTSGSFNEQFF
TRBJ2-7,NA,NA,TRBV10-2,TGCGCCAGCTTCTCCTGGGCAGGGACCGAGCAGTACTTC,CASFSWAGTEQYF
TRBJ1-4,NA,NA,TRBV20-1,TGCAGTGCCATGCGGTCGGGACTGAATGAAAAACTGTTTTTT,CSAMRSGLNEKLFF
TRBJ2-3,TRBD2,few,TRBV28,TGTGCCAGCAGTGTGGGGACTAGCGGGAGGAGGTCAGATACGCAGTATTTT,CASSVGTSGRRSDTQYF
TRBJ2-6,NA,NA,TRBV15,TGTGCCACCAGCAGAGAGGCGCAGTGGGCCAACGTCCTGACTTTC,CATSREAQWANVLTF
TRBJ2-7,TRBD2,NA,TRBV27,TGTGCCAGCAGTACGCTAGCGGGGTTAGTCGAGCAGTACTTC,CASSTLAGLVEQYF
TRBJ2-3,NA,NA,TRBV29-1,TGCAGCGTTGAGTGGGAGCGGGTCGGCACAGATACGCAGTATTTT,CSVEWERVGTDTQYF
TRBJ2-3,NA,NA,TRBV4-2,TGTGCCAGCAGCCAAGGTGAACCAGATACGCAGTATTTT,CASSQGEPDTQYF
TRBJ2-1,NA,NA,TRBV11-2,TGTGCCAGCAGAGTGGAGGGGGGCAATGAGCAGTTCTTC,CASRVEGGNEQFF
TRBJ2-4,NA,few,TRBV12-3/TRBV12-4,TGTGCCAGCAGTTTATGGGCCGGACAGGGAGGGAACATTCAGTACTTC,CASSLWAGQGGNIQYF
TRBJ2-5,NA,NA,TRBV9,TGTGCCAGCAGCGTAGGGAACAGGGAGGGGGAGACCCAGTACTTC,CASSVGNREGETQYF
TRBJ2-1,TRBD2,NA,TRBV6-8,TGTGCCAGCACCTATGGGGCTAGCGGGATCCCCTACAATGAGCAGTTCTTC,CASTYGASGIPYNEQFF
TRBJ2-3,TRBD1,NA,TRBV29-1,TGCAGCGTTCTCGGACAGGGCACAGATACGCAGTATTTT,CSVLGQGTDTQYF
TRBJ1-2,NA,few,TRBV6-5,TGTGCCAGCAGTTACTCACGGGGGTATGGCTACACCTTC,CASSYSRGYGYTF
TRBJ2-7,TRBD1,few,TRBV7-2,TGTGCCAGCGAGGGCGGGGGACAGGGGGGTTACGAGCAGTACTTC,CASEGGGQGGYEQYF
TRBJ1-1,NA,NA,TRBV12-3/TRBV12-4,TGTGCCAGCAGGGCGGATATGAACACTGAAGCTTTCTTT,CASRADMNTEAFF
TRBJ2-5,NA,NA,TRBV12-3/TRBV12-4,TGTGCCAGCAGACTGGGAGGTCTAGGAGAGACCCAGTACTTC,CASRLGGLGETQYF
TRBJ2-3,NA,few,TRBV29-1,TGCAGCGTAGGAACCGGGACGGGAGATACGCAGTATTTT,CSVGTGTGDTQYF
TRBJ2-5,NA,few,TRBV29-1,TGCAGCGTTGTCGGCGAACTGCAGGTCCAAGAGACCCAGTACTTC,CSVVGELQVQETQYF